The clone carrying this T cell receptor (beta chain) was seen repeatedly, ten times or more. Its antigen is currently unknown. Time point specified: sample taken at primary tumor resection. MiXCR, applied by TCRdb to the 5' RACE reads, yields one record per CDR3 protein. The sample records about 22,000 distinct CDR3 sequences, 5.8% being singletons. This record belongs to a study of spatial heterogeneity in lung cancer. Turning to the study itself: Alpha-chain detections were consistently fewer than beta-chain detections among the sequences. TCR and UMI combinations that were unique each appeared, on average, more than ten times in raw reads. Notes on the study in general: TCRs found ubiquitously expanded in tumor appeared in blood more at resection than at follow-up.

Germline CDR1 reads KGHDR; CDR2 reads SFDVKD. The CDR3 extends over 15 amino acids. The V segment lost 2 bases and the J segment 4 bases; nucleotides outside the gene matches: 5. The receptor was derived from a male donor with early-stage non-small cell lung cancer. Material: PBMCs, obtained at surgery. The gene calls are TRBV24-1 and TRBJ2-5; 8 nucleotides line up with TRBD1. The CDR3 DNA sequence: TGTGCCACCAGTGATTCTCTCGACAGGGGAGAGACCCAGTACTTC. It encodes CATSDSLDRGETQYF.